This T cell receptor (beta chain) was captured in a study of response to subunit inactivated influenza vaccine (dated by TCRdb to 2017 to 2018). Looking at the study overall: The study used deep quantitative T cell receptor repertoire profiling to track responses to a trivalent subunit inactivated influenza vaccine. What the work shows at the level of the full study, not this receptor alone: The authors proposed that each seasonal influenza vaccination may bring in only a limited number of new T cells.

This clonotype appeared a few times. Its antigen specificity is not known. No per-base quality is available; no much larger clone lies one base away. Library preparation employed RT-PCR. The data were produced on an Illumina HiSeq 2500. TCRdb reanalyzed the raw reads on its own, using fastp at Q25 for trimming and MiXCR for clone calling, and kept in-frame beta chains. Identical CDR3 proteins give one entry, which carries the most common genes and DNA. This sample has 550,000 to 600,000 distinct CDR3 sequences in its table, and about 12% of those were observed once. The ten most abundant clones make up about a tenth of the sample. The cysteine opens and the phenylalanine closes a CDR3 of 12 amino acids. The kept DNA is CDR3 alone, 36 bases in frame from the first base. V is clipped by 6 bases and J by 10 bases, and the sequence between their germline boundaries is 10 bases long.

The V and J genes are TRBV12-3 or TRBV12-4 and TRBJ1-6; a weak D assignment points to TRBD1 (5 bases agree). This sequence was found in a man aged 50 to 59 who received an inactivated influenza vaccine. Donor details come from another sample of the same person, matched by shared clones. Sequencing was performed on PBMCs from blood, taken on the day of vaccination. CDR3 protein: CASRGRDSPLHF. The nucleotide sequence is TGTGCCAGCAGGGGCAGGGACTCACCCCTCCACTTT.